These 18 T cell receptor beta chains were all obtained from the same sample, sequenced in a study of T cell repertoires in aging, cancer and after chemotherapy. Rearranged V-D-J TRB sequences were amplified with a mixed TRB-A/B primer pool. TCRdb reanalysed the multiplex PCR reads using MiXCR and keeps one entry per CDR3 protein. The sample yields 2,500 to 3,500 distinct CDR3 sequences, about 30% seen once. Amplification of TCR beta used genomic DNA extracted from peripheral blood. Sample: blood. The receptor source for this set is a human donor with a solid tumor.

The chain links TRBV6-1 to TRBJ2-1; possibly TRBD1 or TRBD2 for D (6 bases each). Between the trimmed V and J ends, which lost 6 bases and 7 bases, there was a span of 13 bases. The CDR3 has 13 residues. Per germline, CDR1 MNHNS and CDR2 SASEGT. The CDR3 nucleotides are TGTGCCAGCAGAGAGGGGGGCGGGAATGAGCAGTTCTTC. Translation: CASREGGGNEQFF.

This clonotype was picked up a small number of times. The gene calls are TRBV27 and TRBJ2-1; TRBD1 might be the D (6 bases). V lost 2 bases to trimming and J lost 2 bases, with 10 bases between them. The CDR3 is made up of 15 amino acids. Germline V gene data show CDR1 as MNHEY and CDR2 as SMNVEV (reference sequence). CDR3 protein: CASSLSGTTYNEQFF. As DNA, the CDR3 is TGTGCCAGCAGTTTAAGTGGGACAACCTACAATGAGCAGTTCTTC.

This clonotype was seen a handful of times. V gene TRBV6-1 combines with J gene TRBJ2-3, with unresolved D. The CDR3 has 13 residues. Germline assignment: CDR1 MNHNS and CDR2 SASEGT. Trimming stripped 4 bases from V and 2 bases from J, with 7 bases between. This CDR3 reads CASSVVNTDTQYF. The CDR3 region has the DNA TGTGCCAGCAGTGTTGTTAACACAGATACGCAGTATTTT.

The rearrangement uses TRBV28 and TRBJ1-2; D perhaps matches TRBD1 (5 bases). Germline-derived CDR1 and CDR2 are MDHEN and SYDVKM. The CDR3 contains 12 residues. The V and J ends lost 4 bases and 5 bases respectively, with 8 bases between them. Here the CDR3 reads CASSYQGYGYTF. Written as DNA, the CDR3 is TGTGCCAGCAGTTATCAGGGATATGGCTACACCTTC.

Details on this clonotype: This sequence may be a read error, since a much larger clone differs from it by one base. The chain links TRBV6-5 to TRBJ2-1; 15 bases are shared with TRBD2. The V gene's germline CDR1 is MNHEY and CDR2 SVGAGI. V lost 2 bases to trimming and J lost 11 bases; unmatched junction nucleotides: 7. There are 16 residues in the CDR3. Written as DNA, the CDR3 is TGTGCCAGCAGTTACGTCGGGACTAGCGGGAGGAATAAGCAGTTCTTC. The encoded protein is CASSYVGTSGRNKQFF.

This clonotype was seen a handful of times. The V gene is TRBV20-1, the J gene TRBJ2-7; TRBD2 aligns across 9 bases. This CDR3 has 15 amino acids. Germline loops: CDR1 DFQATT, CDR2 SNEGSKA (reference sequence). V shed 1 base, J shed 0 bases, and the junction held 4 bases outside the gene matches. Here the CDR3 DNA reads TGCAGTGCTAGAGGGGTTAGCGGGAGCTCCTACGAGCAGTACTTC. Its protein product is CSARGVSGSSYEQYF.

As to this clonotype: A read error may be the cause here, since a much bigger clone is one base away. For the CDR3, the DNA is TGTGCCAGCATGAGGACCTCCTGCGGTCAGCCCCAGCATTTT. Its translation is CASMRTSCGQPQHF. The V gene is TRBV6-5, the J gene TRBJ1-5; D is uncertain. From germline, CDR1 is MNHEY and CDR2 SVGAGI. The V gene lost 7 bases and the J gene lost 6 bases, with 16 bases spanning the gap. The CDR3 is 14 residues long.

The CDR3 bases are TGTGCCAGCTCCGGGTTGGGGGAAGGTTTTTACGAGCAGTACTTC. Translating it yields CASSGLGEGFYEQYF. J is TRBJ2-7 and V is TRBV7-9; D could derive from TRBD1 or TRBD2 (5 bases each). Trimming pared 8 bases from V and 4 bases from J, leaving 21 bases between. The V gene's germline CDR1 is SEHNR and CDR2 FQNEAQ (reference sequence). The CDR3 loop spans 15 amino acids. The entire variable domain, with the rest obtained from reference TRBV7-9 and TRBJ2-7, is as follows: DTGVSQNPRHKITKRGQNVTFRCDPISEHNRLYWYRQTLGQGPEFLTYFQNEAQLEKSRLLSDRFSAERPKGSFSTLEIQRTEQGDSAMYLCASSGLGEGFYEQYFGPGTRLTVT.

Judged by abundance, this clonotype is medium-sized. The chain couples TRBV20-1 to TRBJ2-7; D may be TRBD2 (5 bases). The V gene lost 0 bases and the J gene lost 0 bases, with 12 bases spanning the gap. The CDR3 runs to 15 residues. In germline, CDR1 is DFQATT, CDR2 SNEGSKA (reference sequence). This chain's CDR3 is CSARDLGLSSYEQYF. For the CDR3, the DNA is TGCAGTGCTAGAGACCTAGGACTGAGCTCCTACGAGCAGTACTTC.

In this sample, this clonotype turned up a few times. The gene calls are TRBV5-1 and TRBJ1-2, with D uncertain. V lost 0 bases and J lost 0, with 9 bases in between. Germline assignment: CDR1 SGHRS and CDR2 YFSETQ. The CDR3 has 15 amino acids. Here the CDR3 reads CASSLDWGANYGYTF. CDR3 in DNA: TGCGCCAGCAGCTTGGACTGGGGAGCTAACTATGGCTACACCTTC.

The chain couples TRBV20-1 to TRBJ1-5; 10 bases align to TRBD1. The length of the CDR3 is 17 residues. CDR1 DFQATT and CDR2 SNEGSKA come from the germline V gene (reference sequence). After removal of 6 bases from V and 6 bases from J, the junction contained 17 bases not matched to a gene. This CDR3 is CSAAHWTGGGAPQPQHF. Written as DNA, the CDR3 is TGCAGTGCCGCCCATTGGACAGGGGGGGGAGCCCCTCAGCCCCAGCATTTT.

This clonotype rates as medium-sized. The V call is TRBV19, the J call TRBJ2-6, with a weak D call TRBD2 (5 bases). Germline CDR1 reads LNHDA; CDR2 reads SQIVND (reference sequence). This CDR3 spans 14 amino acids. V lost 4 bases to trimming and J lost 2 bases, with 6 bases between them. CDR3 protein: CASSRGAGANVLTF. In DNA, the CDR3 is TGTGCCAGTAGTAGGGGAGCTGGGGCCAACGTCCTGACTTTC.

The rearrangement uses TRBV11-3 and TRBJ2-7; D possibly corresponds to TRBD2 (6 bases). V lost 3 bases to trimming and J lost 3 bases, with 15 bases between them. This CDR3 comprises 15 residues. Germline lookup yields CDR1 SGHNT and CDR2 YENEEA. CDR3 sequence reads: CASSFWGDGGYEQYF. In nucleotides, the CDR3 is TGTGCCAGCAGCTTTTGGGGGGACGGAGGCTACGAGCAGTACTTC.

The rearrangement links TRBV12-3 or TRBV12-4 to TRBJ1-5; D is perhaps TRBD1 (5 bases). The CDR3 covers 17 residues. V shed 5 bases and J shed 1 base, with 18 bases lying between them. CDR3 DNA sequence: TGTGCCAGCAGTAAGGTATGGCCCAGGGAGAGCAATCAGCCCCAGCATTTT. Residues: CASSKVWPRESNQPQHF.

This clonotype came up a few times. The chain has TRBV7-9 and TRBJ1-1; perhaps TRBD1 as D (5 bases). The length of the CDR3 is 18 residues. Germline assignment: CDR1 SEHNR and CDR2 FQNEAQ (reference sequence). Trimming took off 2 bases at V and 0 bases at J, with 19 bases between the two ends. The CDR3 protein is CASSLMGVGLRMNTEAFF. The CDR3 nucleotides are TGTGCCAGCAGCTTAATGGGGGTAGGGTTGCGAATGAACACTGAAGCTTTCTTT.

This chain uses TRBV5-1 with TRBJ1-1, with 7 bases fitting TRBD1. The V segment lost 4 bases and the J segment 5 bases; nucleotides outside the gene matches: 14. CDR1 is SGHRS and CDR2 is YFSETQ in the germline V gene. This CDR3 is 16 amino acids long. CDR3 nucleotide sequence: TGCGCCAGCAGCAGATGGAAAGGGGGCGCTCGGACTGAAGCTTTCTTT. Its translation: CASSRWKGGARTEAFF.

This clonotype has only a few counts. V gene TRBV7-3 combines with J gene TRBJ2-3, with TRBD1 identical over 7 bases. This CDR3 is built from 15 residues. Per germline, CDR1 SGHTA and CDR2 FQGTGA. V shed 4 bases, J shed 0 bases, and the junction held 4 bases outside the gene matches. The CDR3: CASSSQGDSTDTQYF. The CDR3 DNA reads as TGTGCCAGCAGCTCGCAGGGGGACAGCACAGATACGCAGTATTTT. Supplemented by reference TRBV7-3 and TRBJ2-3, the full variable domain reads GAGVSQTPSNKVTEKGKYVELRCDPISGHTALYWYRQSLGQGPEFLIYFQGTGAADDSGLPNDRFFAVRPEGSVSTLKIQRTERGDSAVYLCASSSQGDSTDTQYFGPGTRLTVL.

The CDR3 here is CASSLNPSTNYGYTF. The CDR3 coding sequence is TGTGCCAGCAGCTTGAACCCCTCCACTAACTATGGCTACACCTTC. The chain links TRBV5-5 to TRBJ1-2; no clear D gene. The ends were cut back, 1 base at V and 0 bases at J, with 10 bases in the middle. The CDR3 runs 15 residues. Germline V gives CDR1 SGHKS, CDR2 YYEKEE (reference sequence).